The 28 T cell receptor beta chains in this list originate from one sample, sequenced in a study of cytomegalovirus exposure and HLA in healthy donors. The PCR ran on 60 Vbeta and 13 Jbeta primers. TCRdb keeps only in-frame clones here, not all; method: immunoSEQ multiplex PCR. In the table there are some 100,000 clones, around four fifths of which are singletons. The sample taken for sequencing was PBMCs. Every receptor here comes from a middle-aged man in good health and CMV-seronegative.

This clone was counted only a few times. One end of the junction is discordant with germline, which a read error may explain. This chain connects TRBV7-9 to TRBJ1-5, with 8 bases fitting TRBD1. From germline, CDR1 is SEHNR and CDR2 FQNEAQ (reference sequence). This CDR3 spans 16 amino acids. CDR3 sequence (DNA): TGTTCCAGCAGCTCCGGACAGGGAGGAAGCAATCAGCCCCAGCATTTT. Translated, it gives CSSSSGQGGSNQPQHF.

The count of this clone is one. Other nucleotide sequences in the sample specify the same CDR3. This sequence joins TRBV19 and TRBJ1-1; D perhaps matches TRBD1 (6 bases). Germline assignment: CDR1 LNHDA and CDR2 SQIVND (reference sequence). CDR3 length: 14 amino acids. Trimming left V 0 bases short and J 2 bases short, with 7 bases between. The CDR3 nucleotides are TGTGCCAGTAGTATAGACAGGGGCAACACTGAAGCTTTCTTT. This sequence encodes CASSIDRGNTEAFF.

This chain connects TRBV5-1 to TRBJ1-4; TRBD1 matches 11 bases. The CDR3 covers 15 residues. J lost 11 bases, V lost 3 bases, and 9 bases had no gene match. Germline-derived CDR1 and CDR2 are SGHRS and YFSETQ. The CDR3 loop reads CASSSSGTGGGKLFF. The CDR3 DNA reads as TGCGCCAGCAGCTCGTCGGGGACAGGGGGTGGGAAACTGTTTTTT.

V usage is TRBV5-4 and J usage is TRBJ2-1, with D unclear. The germline V and J ends were trimmed by 1 base and 5 bases, with 4 bases remaining between them. Germline V CDR1 and CDR2: SGHNT, YYREEE (reference sequence). The CDR3 runs 12 residues. The CDR3 DNA reads TGTGCCAGCAGCTTGATCGACAATGAGCAGTTCTTC. Protein: CASSLIDNEQFF.

The chain links TRBV10-1 to TRBJ2-7; D not certain. Trimming removed 6 bases at V and 3 bases at J, with 15 bases between. The CDR3 contains 14 residues. Germline CDR1 WNHNN, CDR2 SYGVQD (reference sequence). CDR3: CASSNRDRYYEQYF. The CDR3 DNA reads as TGCGCCAGCAGCAACAGAGACCGATACTACGAGCAGTACTTC.

Note on this clone: A junction boundary mismatches the germline segment, possibly from a read error. The J gene is TRBJ1-1, the V gene TRBV6-1; perhaps TRBD1 as D (6 bases). CDR1 and CDR2 (germline): MNHNS, SASEGT. This CDR3 comprises 12 residues. Here the CDR3 reads CASSEGFRDTDF. For the CDR3, the DNA is TGTGCCAGCAGTGAAGGTTTCCGGGACACGGACTTT.

This clone has only one observation. J is TRBJ1-1 and V is TRBV6-5, with a tentative D call TRBD1 (5 bases). Trimming stripped 6 bases from V and 1 base from J, with 15 bases between. The V gene's germline CDR1 is MNHEY and CDR2 SVGAGI. The length of the CDR3 is 15 residues. The CDR3: CASSDGDRKNTEAFF. In nucleotides, the CDR3 is TGTGCCAGCAGCGACGGCGACAGAAAGAACACTGAAGCTTTCTTT.

V gene TRBV6-4 combines with J gene TRBJ1-1, with D possibly matching TRBD1 (6 bases). CDR3 size: 14 residues. CDR1 and CDR2 (germline): MRHNA, SNTAGT. The V and J ends lost 6 bases and 4 bases respectively, with 15 bases between them. The chain's CDR3 is CASRGQGISTEAFF. The CDR3 DNA follows: TGTGCCAGCAGAGGGCAGGGGATAAGCACTGAAGCTTTCTTT.

For the CDR3, the DNA is TGCGCCAGCAGCTTACGACAGGGCTACGAGCAGTACTTC. Its translation: CASSLRQGYEQYF. The V and J genes are TRBV5-1 and TRBJ2-7; 7 positions match TRBD1. With 2 bases clipped from V and 3 bases from J, the junction kept 2 bases outside the gene matches. This CDR3 comprises 13 residues. Germline assignment: CDR1 SGHRS and CDR2 YFSETQ.

The CDR3 is CSARDNEQYF. The CDR3 DNA reads as TGCAGTGCAAGGGACAACGAGCAGTACTTC. The chain joins TRBV20-1 to TRBJ2-7; D might be TRBD1 (6 bases). The V end lost 6 bases, the J end lost 5 bases, and 8 bases lay between the germline ends. The germline V gene has CDR1 DFQATT and CDR2 SNEGSKA (reference sequence). The CDR3 loop spans 10 amino acids.

The CDR3 region is CASRPKGHTGTSYEQYV. CDR3 in DNA: TGTGCAAGTCGCCCCAAGGGACACACCGGGACATCGTACGAGCAGTACGTC. V and J are TRBV12-2 and TRBJ2-7; TRBD1, the D gene given by the table, was not confirmed from the DNA. TRBV12-2 is a known pseudogene. The CDR3 totals 17 residues.

The J gene is TRBJ2-7, the V gene TRBV18; 7 bases match TRBD2. The CDR3 is 17 residues long. In germline, CDR1 is KGHSH, CDR2 LQKENI. J was trimmed by 2 bases and V by 2 bases; bases with no gene match: 12. Written as DNA, the CDR3 is TGTGCCAGCTCACCAACAAGCTACCGGGGGGTTACCTACGAGCAGTACTTC. It translates to CASSPTSYRGVTYEQYF. The whole variable domain, remainder taken from reference TRBV18 and TRBJ2-7, is NAGVMQNPRHLVRRRGQEARLRCSPMKGHSHVYWYRQLPEEGLKFMVYLQKENIIDESGMPKERFSAEFPKEGPSILRIQQVVRGDSAAYFCASSPTSYRGVTYEQYFGPGTRLTVT.

The chain carries TRBV15 and TRBJ1-1, with 7 bases fitting TRBD1. V shed 0 bases, J shed 1 base, and the junction held 2 bases outside the gene matches. Germline V gives CDR1 LNHNV, CDR2 YYDKDF (reference sequence). The length of the CDR3 is 15 residues. CDR3 loop: CATSRDHRGNTEAFF. In DNA form, the CDR3 reads TGTGCCACCAGCAGAGATCACAGGGGGAACACTGAAGCTTTCTTT.

This chain joins TRBV7-2 and TRBJ2-2, with D possibly being TRBD1 (6 bases). V lost 0 bases and J 0 bases, leaving 14 bases between the germline ends. Germline CDR1 is SGHTA and CDR2 is FQGNSA. The CDR3 covers 18 residues. DNA of the CDR3: TGTGCCAGCAGCTTAGCGGCCGGGACATACGCGAACACCGGGGAGCTGTTTTTT. Protein product: CASSLAAGTYANTGELFF.

This chain connects TRBV28 to TRBJ1-4, with D tentatively TRBD1 (5 bases). CDR1 is MDHEN, CDR2 SYDVKM, per germline. The CDR3 runs to 15 residues. The V and J ends lost 6 bases and 1 base respectively, with 12 bases between them. The CDR3 bases are TGTGCCAGCAGCTCTCATAGGGGAACTAATGAAAAACTGTTTTTT. Its protein is CASSSHRGTNEKLFF.

J is TRBJ2-7 and V is TRBV5-1; 10 bases map to TRBD2. The CDR3 covers 15 residues. Germline values: CDR1 SGHRS, CDR2 YFSETQ. The J segment lost 7 bases and the V segment lost 2 bases, leaving 9 bases of the junction unmatched. CDR3 nucleotides: TGCGCCAGCAGCTTTAGCGGGGGGAAGATGTGGGAGCAGTACTTC. Protein product: CASSFSGGKMWEQYF. The variable domain in full, with the rest retrieved from reference TRBV5-1 and TRBJ2-7, is KAGVTQTPRYLIKTRGQQVTLSCSPISGHRSVSWYQQTPGQGLQFLFEYFSETQRNKGNFPGRFSGRQFSNSRSEMNVSTLELGDSALYLCASSFSGGKMWEQYFGPGTRLTVT.

This clone appeared once. V gene TRBV18 combines with J gene TRBJ1-1; weak D call: TRBD1 (5 bases). Trimming removed 3 bases at V and 4 bases at J, with 12 bases between. The CDR3 has 14 amino acids. Germline CDR1 and CDR2: KGHSH and LQKENI. The CDR3 bases are TGTGCCAGCTCACCCGGGGGGGGGAGCACTGAAGCTTTCTTT. It codes for CASSPGGGSTEAFF.

V gene TRBV7-2 combines with J gene TRBJ2-5, with TRBD2 matching over 7 bases. This CDR3 is 14 amino acids long. The germline V gene has CDR1 SGHTA and CDR2 FQGNSA. Trimming at V came to 2 bases and at J to 3 bases, leaving 3 bases not matched to a gene. The DNA for the CDR3 is TGTGCCAGCAGCTTACAACGGGGGGAAGAGACCCAGTACTTC. The encoded protein is CASSLQRGEETQYF.

This clone was observed a handful of times. The gene calls are TRBV7-9 and TRBJ1-4; the match to TRBD1 covers 7 bases. CDR3 size: 14 residues. Germline V gene sequence: CDR1 SEHNR, CDR2 FQNEAQ (reference sequence). V dropped 5 bases and J dropped 1; count of bases not matched to a gene: 1. The DNA for the CDR3 is TGTGCCAGCAGCCACAGGGGAACTAATGAAAAACTGTTTTTT. It translates to CASSHRGTNEKLFF.

This sequence joins TRBV2 and TRBJ1-1; the D gene is possibly TRBD1 (5 bases). The germline V and J ends were trimmed by 5 bases and 0 bases, with 10 bases remaining between them. The CDR3 has 14 residues. Germline CDR1 and CDR2: SNHLY and FYNNEI. The CDR3 here is CASSLQAMNTEAFF. Here the CDR3 DNA reads TGTGCCAGCAGTTTACAGGCTATGAACACTGAAGCTTTCTTT.

The gene calls are TRBV9 and TRBJ2-7, with 10 bases identical to TRBD1. J gave up 2 bases and V 2 bases, and 7 bases lay outside the gene matches. The CDR3 sequence is 16 residues long. In germline, CDR1 is SGDLS, CDR2 YYNGEE. The CDR3 coding sequence is TGTGCCAGCAGCGTGAGCTCCGGGACAGGGGCCTACGAGCAGTACTTC. This translates into CASSVSSGTGAYEQYF.

This chain uses TRBV11-2 with TRBJ1-6; no firm D call. V shed 5 bases and J shed 6 bases, with 17 bases lying between them. Germline assignment: CDR1 SGHAT and CDR2 FQNNGV. The CDR3 sequence is 16 residues long. The DNA for the CDR3 is TGTGCCAGCAGCCCGCCTAATGCGGGTTTTAATTCACCCCTCCACTTT. Protein: CASSPPNAGFNSPLHF.

V and J are TRBV19 and TRBJ1-2, with 9 bases matching TRBD1. Unmatched junction bases numbered 10, after V lost 5 bases and J lost 0 bases. Germline V gene lookup returns CDR1 LNHDA and CDR2 SQIVND (reference sequence). The CDR3 covers 17 residues. As DNA, the CDR3 is TGTGCCAGTAGTCCCGTCGGACAGGGGAGCTCTAACTATGGCTACACCTTC. The encoded protein is CASSPVGQGSSNYGYTF.

The chain couples TRBV5-4 to TRBJ2-1; 16 nucleotides match TRBD2. CDR1 and CDR2 from the germline V gene are SGHNT and YYREEE (reference sequence). This CDR3 is built from 18 residues. The ends lost 3 bases at V and 7 bases at J; junction bases unmatched: 10. DNA for the CDR3: TGTGCCAGCAGCTCGGGGACTAGCGGGGGGGCGGGGGTGAATGAGCAGTTCTTC. Amino acid sequence: CASSSGTSGGAGVNEQFF.

The CDR3: CASSPGTGGTYGYTF. CDR3 nucleotides: TGTGCCAGCAGCCCGGGGACCGGGGGTACCTATGGCTACACCTTC. The V call is TRBV5-4, the J call TRBJ1-2, with D possibly TRBD1 on 5 matching bases. The CDR3 is 15 residues long. Germline CDR1 and CDR2: SGHNT and YYREEE (reference sequence). V lost 4 bases and J lost 4, with 17 bases in between.

The rearrangement joins TRBV18 to TRBJ1-5, with D perhaps TRBD1 (6 bases). The ends were cut back, 6 bases at V and 6 bases at J, with 18 bases in the middle. This CDR3 comprises 15 residues. The germline V gene has CDR1 KGHSH and CDR2 LQKENI. The DNA for the CDR3 is TGTGCCAGCTCCCCTTATAACAGGGAGGGTCAGCCCCAGCATTTT. Amino acids: CASSPYNREGQPQHF. The variable domain in full, with the rest retrieved from reference TRBV18 and TRBJ1-5, is NAGVMQNPRHLVRRRGQEARLRCSPMKGHSHVYWYRQLPEEGLKFMVYLQKENIIDESGMPKERFSAEFPKEGPSILRIQQVVRGDSAAYFCASSPYNREGQPQHFGDGTRLSIL.

The chain combines TRBV19 with TRBJ2-3; a possible D gene is TRBD2 (6 bases). Germline assignment: CDR1 LNHDA and CDR2 SQIVND (reference sequence). This CDR3 is built from 16 residues. Trimming pared 3 bases from V and 0 bases from J, leaving 13 bases between. The CDR3 is CASSIRGGISTDTQYF. Written as DNA, the CDR3 is TGTGCCAGTAGTATCCGGGGCGGGATAAGCACAGATACGCAGTATTTT.

The gene calls are TRBV21-1 and TRBJ2-6; whether TRBD1, the table's D call, matches the DNA was not checked. TRBV21-1 is termed a pseudogene. The CDR3 has 20 amino acids. The CDR3 region is CASSLAPYWDTISGANVLTF. The CDR3 bases are TGTGCCAGCAGCCTCGCGCCCTACTGGGACACTATATCTGGGGCCAACGTCCTGACTTTC.